The source of this T cell receptor beta chain is a study of CD8 T cells in Susac syndrome. This CDR3 comprises 15 residues. The J segment lost 2 bases and the V segment lost 7 bases, leaving 9 bases of the junction unmatched. CDR1 MNHNY and CDR2 SVGAGI come from the germline V gene (reference sequence). It was with random hexamers that about 0.45 to 1 ug RNA was reverse transcribed. From the immunoSEQ multiplex PCR reads, TCRdb called clonotypes with MiXCR, one entry per CDR3 protein. In the table there are about 50,000 distinct CDR3 sequences, roughly 93% of which are singletons. In this sample, this clonotype turned up once.

What was sequenced was CD8+ T cells from PBMCs. The clonotype comes from a human donor with multiple sclerosis. This chain joins TRBV6-6 and TRBJ2-3; 7 bases line up with TRBD2. The CDR3 region has the DNA TGTGCCAGCACCACTTCCGGGGGGTACACAGATACGCAGTATTTT. Protein: CASTTSGGYTDTQYF.